This TCR beta chain was documented in a study of blood T cell repertoires in COVID-19. Study details: The United States, Italy and Spain were the sources of the acute and convalescent COVID-19 samples.

V shed 5 bases and J shed 4 bases, with 18 bases lying between them. The germline V gene has CDR1 SGHNT and CDR2 YENEEA. This CDR3 is built from 16 residues. This table comes from immunoSEQ multiplex PCR, and its TCRdb copy is limited to in-frame clones, with some not included. The data contain about 280,000 clones, nearly 90% of them seen just once; the ten biggest clones take up less than 2%. The sample taken for sequencing was PBMCs or T cells enriched from blood (not recorded which). The chain couples TRBV11-3 to TRBJ2-1; TRBD2 might be the D (7 bases). This receptor was taken from a woman in her late teens or twenties with acute COVID-19. The DNA for the CDR3 is TGTGCCAGCAGCCTTGGGGGGGCCTGGGGGTACAATGAGCAGTTCTTC. It translates to CASSLGGAWGYNEQFF.